The next 21 T cell receptor beta chains were all read from a single sample in a study of shared clonotypes between healthy human individuals. The naive CD8 population came from CD45RO-negative cells selected for CCR7, without terminally differentiated effector memory CD45RA+ cells. Some clones are missing from TCRdb's copy, which holds only in-frame ones; the method was immunoSEQ multiplex PCR. Of 500,000 to 700,000 clones listed, roughly 95% are singletons. The sequencing input was naive CD8+ T cells sorted from blood. These receptors were obtained from a woman aged 30 to 39 in good health.

The chain links TRBV29-1 to TRBJ2-1; D call uncertain. Trimming pared 2 bases from V and 0 bases from J, leaving 5 bases between. Germline CDR1 reads SQVTM; CDR2 reads ANQGSEA. The CDR3 sequence is 13 residues long. CDR3 sequence: CSVERSSYNEQFF. The CDR3 DNA is TGCAGCGTTGAACGAAGCTCCTACAATGAGCAGTTCTTC.

V and J are TRBV7-9 and TRBJ2-7, with unresolved D. The CDR3 has 13 amino acids. The V gene lost 0 bases and the J gene lost 3 bases, with 6 bases spanning the gap. Germline V gene lookup returns CDR1 SEHNR and CDR2 FQNEAQ (reference sequence). Here the CDR3 reads CASSLAADYEQYF. The CDR3 DNA is TGTGCCAGCAGCTTAGCGGCAGACTACGAGCAGTACTTC.

The genes are TRBV10-1 and TRBJ2-2; D might be TRBD2 (5 bases). Germline CDR1 is WNHNN and CDR2 is SYGVQD (reference sequence). The CDR3 covers 16 residues. V was shortened by 2 bases and J by 1 base, with 11 bases between the two germline ends. CDR3 in amino acids: CASSEAPGMNTGELFF. The CDR3 DNA reads TGCGCCAGCAGTGAGGCCCCGGGGATGAACACCGGGGAGCTGTTTTTT.

The chain joins TRBV25-1 to TRBJ2-3, with TRBD1 identical over 9 bases. There are 13 residues in the CDR3. V dropped 6 bases and J dropped 4; count of bases not matched to a gene: 2. The germline V gene encodes CDR1 MGHDK and CDR2 SYGVNS. The CDR3 sequence is CASRDRGADTQYF. The CDR3 DNA reads TGTGCCAGCAGGGACAGGGGCGCAGATACGCAGTATTTT. The full variable domain, rest sourced from reference TRBV25-1 and TRBJ2-3, is EADIYQTPRYLVIGTGKKITLECSQTMGHDKMYWYQQDPGMELHLIHYSYGVNSTEKGDLSSESTVSRIRTEHFPLTLESARPSHTSQYLCASRDRGADTQYFGPGTRLTVL.

This clone showed up just once. The chain links TRBV20-1 to TRBJ2-1; unclear D gene. Germline V lookup: CDR1 DFQATT, CDR2 SNEGSKA (reference sequence). The V end was cut by 3 bases, the J end by 10 bases, with 10 bases between. CDR3 size: 11 residues. The CDR3 reads CSASTGAEQFF. The CDR3 DNA reads TGCAGTGCTAGCACGGGCGCGGAGCAGTTCTTC.

The chain carries TRBV5-5 and TRBJ2-7, with D possibly being TRBD2 (5 bases). The CDR3 spans 16 residues. CDR1 is SGHKS, CDR2 YYEKEE, per germline (reference sequence). Between the trimmed V and J ends, which lost 4 bases and 1 base, there was a span of 18 bases. As DNA, the CDR3 is TGTGCCAGCAGCCCGGTGGGAGCGGAGTCTTCCTACGAGCAGTACTTC. Encoded protein: CASSPVGAESSYEQYF.

The chain joins TRBV5-6 to TRBJ1-4; 8 bases align to TRBD1. Germline V gene sequence: CDR1 SGHDT, CDR2 YYEEEE. V trimming: 2 bases; J trimming: 6 bases; junction bases outside the gene matches: 6. This CDR3 comprises 15 residues. CDR3 sequence (DNA): TGTGCCAGCAGCTTTAGTACAGGGGGGGATGAAAAACTGTTTTTT. Translated: CASSFSTGGDEKLFF.

This clone was detected once. The chain joins TRBV6-5 to TRBJ2-7; D is uncertain. The germline gives CDR1 MNHEY, CDR2 SVGAGI. V lost 0 bases and J 6 bases, leaving 9 bases between the germline ends. This CDR3 region has 13 residues. CDR3 sequence (DNA): TGTGCCAGCAGTTACTCGGGGATGGGCGAGCAGTACTTC. It codes for CASSYSGMGEQYF.

This chain uses TRBV25-1 with TRBJ1-6; a weak D match, TRBD1 (5 bases). This CDR3 comprises 15 residues. Trimming left V 1 base short and J 7 bases short, with 11 bases between. Germline lookup yields CDR1 MGHDK and CDR2 SYGVNS. The CDR3 region is CASSEWGDSNSPLHF. CDR3 DNA sequence: TGTGCCAGCAGTGAATGGGGGGACTCGAATTCACCCCTCCACTTT.

This clone was seen just once. The chain carries TRBV30 and TRBJ1-5; 9 positions agree with TRBD1. The CDR3 totals 15 residues. The germline gives CDR1 GTSNPN, CDR2 SVGIG (reference sequence). With V trimmed by 2 bases and J by 4 bases, 6 bases remained unmatched. The CDR3 nucleotides are TGTGCCTGGAGTCCAAAGGGACAGGGAAATCAGCCCCAGCATTTT. Amino acids: CAWSPKGQGNQPQHF.

This clone was counted once. In DNA, the CDR3 is TGTGCCAGCAGCTTGGGACAGGGGTTCTCTGGGGCCAACGTCCTGACTTTC. Translated, it gives CASSLGQGFSGANVLTF. The V and J genes are TRBV5-8 and TRBJ2-6; 8 bases are shared with TRBD1. Trimming took 0 bases from V and 0 from J; bases not matched to a gene: 2. The CDR3 loop spans 17 amino acids. CDR1 SGHTS and CDR2 YDEGEE come from the germline V gene.

J is TRBJ2-7 and V is TRBV2; the D gene could be TRBD1 or TRBD2 (5 bases each). The CDR3 is 14 residues long. Germline V gene lookup returns CDR1 SNHLY and CDR2 FYNNEI. V shed 11 bases and J shed 3 bases, with 20 bases lying between them. CDR3 nucleotide sequence: TGTGCCGCTCTGGACGTGGGGGTCCACTACGAGCAGTACTTC. It is translated as CAALDVGVHYEQYF.

The rearrangement links TRBV5-1 to TRBJ1-2; 8 bases agree with TRBD1. This CDR3 has 16 amino acids. Germline CDR1 and CDR2: SGHRS and YFSETQ. With V trimmed by 2 bases and J by 4 bases, 10 bases remained unmatched. DNA of the CDR3: TGCGCCAGCAGCTTTGGACAGGGTTTGGCCCCCTATGGCTACACCTTC. The encoded protein is CASSFGQGLAPYGYTF.

To note about this clone: The junction departs from the called germline gene at one end, perhaps through a read error. This chain uses TRBV11-2 with TRBJ2-2; D may be TRBD2 (6 bases). This CDR3 has 15 amino acids. The germline V gene encodes CDR1 SGHAT and CDR2 FQNNGV. DNA of the CDR3: TGTGCCAGCAGCCTAGATAGCGGAAACACCGGGGAGCTGTTTTTT. Protein product: CASSLDSGNTGELFF.

The rearrangement uses TRBV5-6 and TRBJ1-2, with 9 positions matching TRBD1. J gave up 5 bases and V 5 bases, and 7 bases lay outside the gene matches. Germline V CDR1 and CDR2: SGHDT, YYEEEE. The CDR3 is 14 residues long. The CDR3 loop is CASSHWTGAYGYTF. In DNA form, the CDR3 reads TGTGCCAGCAGTCACTGGACAGGGGCGTATGGCTACACCTTC. The complete variable domain, with remaining parts taken from reference TRBV5-6 and TRBJ1-2, reads DAGVTQSPTHLIKTRGQQVTLRCSPKSGHDTVSWYQQALGQGPQFIFQYYEEEERQRGNFPDRFSGHQFPNYSSELNVNALLLGDSALYLCASSHWTGAYGYTFGSGTRLTVV.

This clone was observed a single time. The rearrangement joins TRBV5-4 to TRBJ2-7; TRBD2 matches 14 bases. Germline CDR1 and CDR2: SGHNT and YYREEE (reference sequence). Losses at the gene ends were 0 bases for V and 2 bases for J; bases not matched to a gene: 7. The CDR3 consists of 18 residues. The CDR3 loop is CASSLGGTSGRGAYEQYF. CDR3 nucleotides: TGTGCCAGCAGCTTGGGCGGGACTAGCGGGAGAGGGGCCTACGAGCAGTACTTC.

The count of this clone is one. CDR3 sequence (DNA): TGCGCCAGCAGTGATGGGCCAACGTCCTACGAGCAGTACTTC. This encodes CASSDGPTSYEQYF. This chain joins TRBV10-2 and TRBJ2-7; D unclear. Germline loops: CDR1 WSHSY, CDR2 SAAADI. The CDR3 spans 14 residues. V was clipped by 3 bases and J by 1 base, with 10 bases between them.

The chain couples TRBV15 to TRBJ1-2; tentatively, D is TRBD1 (6 bases). Germline-derived CDR1 and CDR2 are LNHNV and YYDKDF (reference sequence). V was cut by 0 bases and J by 4 bases, with 15 bases left in between. The CDR3 is 16 amino acids. CDR3 in amino acids: CATSRDLGGDLYGYTF. CDR3 DNA: TGTGCCACCAGCAGAGATCTAGGGGGGGACCTCTATGGCTACACCTTC.

This clone was found a few times. The rearrangement links TRBV7-9 to TRBJ1-3; D call uncertain. CDR1 SEHNR and CDR2 FQNEAQ come from the germline V gene (reference sequence). CDR3 size: 15 residues. With 0 bases removed from V and 3 bases from J, the gap between germline ends came to 9 bases. Here the CDR3 DNA reads TGTGCCAGCAGCTTAGCCCTAGAGAATGGAAACACCATATATTTT. Protein sequence: CASSLALENGNTIYF.

The chain uses TRBV6-1 and TRBJ2-7; D is perhaps TRBD2 (6 bases). The CDR3 extends over 15 amino acids. V dropped 4 bases and J dropped 6 bases, with 19 bases sitting between them. Looked up from germline, CDR1 is MNHNS and CDR2 is SASEGT. The DNA for the CDR3 is TGTGCCAGCAGTGGCCAGGTAGGCCATAGCGGCGAGCAGTACTTC. Translating gives CASSGQVGHSGEQYF.

The chain couples TRBV5-4 to TRBJ1-4; 9 nucleotides agree with TRBD1. The trim removed 0 bases at V and 10 bases at J, leaving 10 bases unmatched. Looked up from germline, CDR1 is SGHNT and CDR2 is YYREEE (reference sequence). The CDR3 runs to 16 residues. CDR3 in amino acids: CASSLAPQGATGKLFF. Written as DNA, the CDR3 is TGTGCCAGCAGCTTGGCCCCACAGGGGGCAACAGGAAAACTGTTTTTT.